This T cell receptor (beta chain) was sequenced in a study of Graves' ophthalmopathy and Graves' hyperthyroidism. The V gene lost 5 bases and the J gene lost 0 bases, with 7 bases spanning the gap. Per the germline V gene, CDR1 is SQVTM and CDR2 is ANQGSEA. This CDR3 comprises 13 residues. Study-wide findings and caveats: The study's model predicted ophthalmopathy progression at around 70% sensitivity and about 72% specificity.

This clonotype was seen at least ten times. Its antigen is not known. TCR beta CDR3 amplification used RNA transcripts. First-round RT-PCR used HTBI primers; second-round multiplex PCR followed. TCRdb reprocessed the multiplex PCR reads via MiXCR and lists one record per CDR3 protein. Among just over 600,000 distinct CDR3 sequences listed, about 20% were seen once. The source of this sequence is a woman between 18 and 29 years old with stable Graves' hyperthyroidism. Some clones in this sample may be carry-over from other donors' samples. Sequences were obtained from peripheral blood. The chain is built from TRBV29-1 and TRBJ2-2; D unresolved. CDR3 amino acids: CSVLVANTGELFF. The CDR3 nucleotides are TGCAGCGTTCTGGTTGCGAACACCGGGGAGCTGTTTTTT.